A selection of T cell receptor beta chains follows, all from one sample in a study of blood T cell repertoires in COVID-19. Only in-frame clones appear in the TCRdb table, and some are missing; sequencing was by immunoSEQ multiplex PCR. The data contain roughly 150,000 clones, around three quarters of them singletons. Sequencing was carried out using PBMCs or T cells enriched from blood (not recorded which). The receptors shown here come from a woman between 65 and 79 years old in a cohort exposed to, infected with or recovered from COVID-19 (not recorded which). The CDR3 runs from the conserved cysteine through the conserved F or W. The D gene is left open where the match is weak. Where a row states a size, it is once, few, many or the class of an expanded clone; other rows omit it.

DNA: TGTGCCAGCAGCTTAGAAGGTTGGCAGCGCTACGAGCAGTACTTC
CDR3: CASSLEGWQRYEQYF
size: many
V: TRBV7-9
J: TRBJ2-7
D: -

DNA: TGTGCCAGCAGCTTCGCCGGGACAGGGGGTGGAAACACCATATATTTT
CDR3: CASSFAGTGGGNTIYF
size: once
V: TRBV7-2
J: TRBJ1-3
D: TRBD1

DNA: TGTGCCAGCAGCCAAGACAGGGGGCGGCAGCCCCAGCATTTT
CDR3: CASSQDRGRQPQHF
size: -
V: TRBV5-8
J: TRBJ1-5
D: TRBD1

DNA: TGTGCCAGCAGAAGCTGGCTAGACAATGAGCAGTTCTTC
CDR3: CASRSWLDNEQFF
size: -
V: TRBV12-3/TRBV12-4
J: TRBJ2-1
D: -

DNA: TGTGCCAGCAGTGGACCAGGGGTCATCTCTGGAAACACCATATATTTT
CDR3: CASSGPGVISGNTIYF
size: -
V: TRBV21-1
J: TRBJ1-3
D: -

DNA: TGTGCCAGCTCACCCACGGTTAACTATGGCTACACCTTC
CDR3: CASSPTVNYGYTF
size: -
V: TRBV18
J: TRBJ1-2
D: -

DNA: TGCGCCAGTGATTCGGGGGAGTGGAGAGAGACCCAGTACTTC
CDR3: CASDSGEWRETQYF
size: -
V: TRBV5-1
J: TRBJ2-5
D: -

DNA: TGTGCCAGCAGTTCTAGCAAGATCGGCCCCTACGAGCAGTACTTC
CDR3: CASSSSKIGPYEQYF
size: once
V: TRBV28
J: TRBJ2-7
D: -

DNA: TGTGCCAGCAGCTCATCAGGGGCTAATAGCAATCAGCCCCAGCATTTT
CDR3: CASSSSGANSNQPQHF
size: -
V: TRBV7-9
J: TRBJ1-5
D: -

DNA: TGCGCCAGCAGCTTCAGCACTGAAGCTTTCTTT
CDR3: CASSFSTEAFF
size: -
V: TRBV5-1
J: TRBJ1-1
D: -

DNA: TGTGCCAGCAGTTTATTAGCGAACACTGAAGCTTTCTTT
CDR3: CASSLLANTEAFF
size: once
V: TRBV27
J: TRBJ1-1
D: -

DNA: TGTGCCAGCAGCCCGGGGACTCCCGGCGAAAAACTGTTTTTT
CDR3: CASSPGTPGEKLFF
size: -
V: TRBV28
J: TRBJ1-4
D: -

DNA: TGTGCCAGCAGTTCTCAGGGGGCGCGACAAAACACTGAAGCTTTCTTT
CDR3: CASSSQGARQNTEAFF
size: -
V: TRBV27
J: TRBJ1-1
D: TRBD1

DNA: TGTGCCAGCAGCGCCGGAGTTACGCCCCGGGATTCACCCCTCCACTTT
CDR3: CASSAGVTPRDSPLHF
size: -
V: TRBV9
J: TRBJ1-6
D: -

DNA: TGCGCCAGCAGCCAAGTGGGGACAGGGCGAGTGGATGGCTACACCTTC
CDR3: CASSQVGTGRVDGYTF
size: once
V: TRBV4-1
J: TRBJ1-2
D: TRBD1

DNA: TGCGCCAGCTGGGAGTGGGGGGAGACTGAAGCTTTCTTT
CDR3: CASWEWGETEAFF
size: -
V: TRBV5-1
J: TRBJ1-1
D: -

DNA: TGTGCCATCAGTGAGTCGACAGGGGGTTTTGGTCAGCCCCAGCATTTT
CDR3: CAISESTGGFGQPQHF
size: -
V: TRBV10-3
J: TRBJ1-5
D: TRBD1

DNA: TGTGCCAGCAGTGACGACAGGCGTACCGGTACTGAAGCTTTCTTT
CDR3: CASSDDRRTGTEAFF
size: once
V: TRBV25-1
J: TRBJ1-1
D: -

DNA: TGTGCCAGCAGTTTATCGGGGGCGGATAATTCACCCCTCCACTTT
CDR3: CASSLSGADNSPLHF
size: -
V: TRBV27
J: TRBJ1-6
D: -

DNA: TGTGCCAGTAGTATAGACGGGGGAGCCTACAATGAGCAGTTCTTC
CDR3: CASSIDGGAYNEQFF
size: -
V: TRBV19
J: TRBJ2-1
D: -

DNA: TGTGCCAGCAGCCAAGTATCCGGGGCCAACGTCCTGACTTTC
CDR3: CASSQVSGANVLTF
size: -
V: TRBV14
J: TRBJ2-6
D: -

DNA: TGTGCCATCACCGCCAGGGTGAACACTGAAGCTTTCTTT
CDR3: CAITARVNTEAFF
size: -
V: TRBV10-3
J: TRBJ1-1
D: -

DNA: TGTGCCAGCAGGTCTGGCGGGACTAGCTACGAGCAGTACTTC
CDR3: CASRSGGTSYEQYF
size: -
V: TRBV28
J: TRBJ2-7
D: TRBD2

DNA: TGCGCCAGCAGCTTAGCGGGAGGGACCACCTACGAGCAGTACTTC
CDR3: CASSLAGGTTYEQYF
size: -
V: TRBV5-1
J: TRBJ2-7
D: TRBD2

DNA: TGTGCCAGCTCCTCGGGGGTTAATGAGCAGTTCTTC
CDR3: CASSSGVNEQFF
size: -
V: TRBV11-3
J: TRBJ2-1
D: -

DNA: TGTGCCAGCAGTTTAAGCTTGTTGGTCACCTCAACAGATACGCAGTATTTT
CDR3: CASSLSLLVTSTDTQYF
size: -
V: TRBV28
J: TRBJ2-3
D: -

DNA: TGTGCCAGCAGCTTAGTACAAGGAAACACCATATATTTT
CDR3: CASSLVQGNTIYF
size: -
V: TRBV7-2
J: TRBJ1-3
D: -

DNA: TGTGCCTGGAGCCGGAACAGGATTAACTATGGCTACACCTTC
CDR3: CAWSRNRINYGYTF
size: -
V: TRBV30
J: TRBJ1-2
D: -

DNA: TGTGCCAGCAGCCCTCGGGGGGCTGAGCAGTTCTTC
CDR3: CASSPRGAEQFF
size: -
V: TRBV3-1/TRBV3-2
J: TRBJ2-1
D: -

DNA: TGTGCCAGCAGCTTTGCCCGGACAGGGACACCCTACGAGCAGTACTTC
CDR3: CASSFARTGTPYEQYF
size: -
V: TRBV12-1
J: TRBJ2-7
D: -

DNA: TGTGCCAGCAGCTTAACACCAACAAGCATTCAGTACTTC
CDR3: CASSLTPTSIQYF
size: -
V: TRBV7-3
J: TRBJ2-4
D: -

DNA: TGTGCCAGCAGCTCCCCAGGTGGCGGGGAGCTGTTTTTT
CDR3: CASSSPGGGELFF
size: -
V: TRBV7-2
J: TRBJ2-2
D: -

DNA: TGTGCCAGCAGCTTTCAAGCGGAAAAACTGTTTTTT
CDR3: CASSFQAEKLFF
size: few
V: TRBV5-4
J: TRBJ1-4
D: -

DNA: TGTGCCAGCAGCCCCCCCGGGACTAACACAGATACGCAGTATTTT
CDR3: CASSPPGTNTDTQYF
size: -
V: TRBV7-9
J: TRBJ2-3
D: TRBD2

DNA: TGTGCCAGCACTAGATGGGCCGGACAGGGCTCACGCCAAGAGACCCAGTACTTC
CDR3: CASTRWAGQGSRQETQYF
size: -
V: TRBV7-9
J: TRBJ2-5
D: TRBD1

DNA: TGTGCCAGCAGCTGGCGAGGACAGGGGTGGAATGAGCAGTTCTTC
CDR3: CASSWRGQGWNEQFF
size: -
V: TRBV11-2
J: TRBJ2-1
D: TRBD1

DNA: TGCGCCAGCAGCGGACCCGACAGGGTAGAGACCCAGTACTTC
CDR3: CASSGPDRVETQYF
size: -
V: TRBV5-1
J: TRBJ2-5
D: TRBD1

DNA: TGTGCCAGCAGTGAATTGTGGGAGACCTACGAGCAGTACTTC
CDR3: CASSELWETYEQYF
size: -
V: TRBV25-1
J: TRBJ2-7
D: -

DNA: TGTGCCACTACGGGACTAGCGGGAACCCTTGGGACCCAGTACTTC
CDR3: CATTGLAGTLGTQYF
size: -
V: TRBV28
J: TRBJ2-5
D: TRBD2

DNA: TGTGCCAGCTCACTCCAGACTAGCGGGATGGACTACAATGAGCAGTTCTTC
CDR3: CASSLQTSGMDYNEQFF
size: -
V: TRBV18
J: TRBJ2-1
D: TRBD2

DNA: TGTGCCAGCAGTTTCAGTAACAATGAGCAGTTCTTC
CDR3: CASSFSNNEQFF
size: -
V: TRBV12-3/TRBV12-4
J: TRBJ2-1
D: -

DNA: TGCAGTGCTAGAGGCCCAGGTGAAGCTTTCTTT
CDR3: CSARGPGEAFF
size: once
V: TRBV20-1
J: TRBJ1-1
D: -

DNA: TGTGCCAGCAGCACCCCGCGGGGGCGGTACGATGAGCAGTTCTTC
CDR3: CASSTPRGRYDEQFF
size: -
V: TRBV11-3
J: TRBJ2-1
D: -

DNA: TGTGCCAGCAGCTTAGCTTCCCTAGCGGAGTACTCGGATACGCAGTATTTT
CDR3: CASSLASLAEYSDTQYF
size: -
V: TRBV7-8
J: TRBJ2-3
D: TRBD2

DNA: TGTGCCAGCAGTTTAGGTGTAGCGGGACGCACCGGGGAGCTGTTTTTT
CDR3: CASSLGVAGRTGELFF
size: -
V: TRBV27
J: TRBJ2-2
D: TRBD2

DNA: TGTGCCAGCAACTCCGGACAGGGGGCGTGGGAGCAGTACTTC
CDR3: CASNSGQGAWEQYF
size: -
V: TRBV28
J: TRBJ2-7
D: TRBD1

DNA: TGTGCCAGCAGCTATCTGGGAACAGGTGCTGGAAACACCATATATTTT
CDR3: CASSYLGTGAGNTIYF
size: -
V: TRBV5-6
J: TRBJ1-3
D: -

DNA: TGTGCCAGCAGCTTTAGCGGGAGAGAAAGCACAGATACGCAGTATTTT
CDR3: CASSFSGRESTDTQYF
size: -
V: TRBV7-9
J: TRBJ2-3
D: TRBD2

DNA: TGTGCCAGCACACGGACATATGGGACAGGGAGCGAAGCTTTCTTT
CDR3: CASTRTYGTGSEAFF
size: -
V: TRBV2
J: TRBJ1-1
D: TRBD1